The 3 T cell receptor beta chains below were found in one sample sequenced in a study of blood T cell repertoires in COVID-19. Sequencing used immunoSEQ multiplex PCR; TCRdb keeps in-frame clones, though not all of them. The sample gives 220,000 or so clones, around four fifths of which show up once; 20% is in the top ten. Source material: peripheral blood. These receptors were collected from a man aged 30 to 45 with active or convalescent COVID-19.

V is TRBV4-3 and J is TRBJ2-7; possibly TRBD2 for D (5 bases). Germline V CDR1 and CDR2: LGHNA, YSLEER. The CDR3 extends over 15 amino acids. V dropped 0 bases and J dropped 1 base, with 10 bases sitting between them. DNA of the CDR3: TGCGCCAGCAGCCAAGATCGGGGAGCTTCCTACGAGCAGTACTTC. It yields the protein CASSQDRGASYEQYF.

The chain employs TRBV28 and TRBJ2-7; 8 bases agree with TRBD1. Trimming at V came to 5 bases and at J to 6 bases, leaving 3 bases not matched to a gene. Per germline, CDR1 MDHEN and CDR2 SYDVKM. The length of the CDR3 is 12 residues. This CDR3 reads CASSPTGGEQYF. The CDR3 coding sequence is TGTGCCAGCAGTCCTACAGGGGGCGAGCAGTACTTC.

This chain uses TRBV10-3 with TRBJ2-3; D ambiguous. Germline CDR1 reads ENHRY; CDR2 reads SYGVKD. V dropped 4 bases and J dropped 4 bases, with 6 bases sitting between them. CDR3 length: 12 residues. CDR3 in amino acids: CAISGSADTQYF. In DNA, the CDR3 is TGTGCCATCAGTGGATCGGCAGATACGCAGTATTTT.